A single sample gave rise to the 3 T cell receptor beta chains below, sequenced in a study of radiotherapy plus CTLA-4 blockade in lung cancer. Sequencing was performed with immunoSEQ multiplex PCR; in TCRdb, only in-frame clones are kept and a portion is missing. The table includes 24,000 or so clones, around 70% detected once. The sample in question was peripheral blood, obtained from a patient treated with radiotherapy plus ipilimumab. The source of these receptors is a human donor with non-small cell lung cancer who had stable disease on radiotherapy plus ipilimumab.

The chain recombines TRBV7-9 with TRBJ2-3; TRBD1 is a possible D gene (6 bases). V was trimmed by 4 bases and J by 0 bases, leaving 14 bases between them. CDR3 length: 16 residues. Germline V gives CDR1 SEHNR, CDR2 FQNEAQ (reference sequence). DNA for the CDR3: TGTGCCAGCAGCTCCTCAGGGGTGCGGAGCACAGATACGCAGTATTTT. It is translated as CASSSSGVRSTDTQYF.

This clone came up a few times. The V call is TRBV18, the J call TRBJ1-1, with D maybe TRBD1 (5 bases). Germline CDR1 KGHSH, CDR2 LQKENI. The length of the CDR3 is 15 residues. V was cut by 0 bases and J by 1 base, with 9 bases left in between. The CDR3 sequence: CASSPPRTPNTEAFF. CDR3 bases: TGTGCCAGCTCACCACCTCGGACACCGAACACTGAAGCTTTCTTT.

The genes are TRBV28 and TRBJ2-7; D is perhaps TRBD1 (5 bases). Between the trimmed V and J ends, which lost 1 base and 6 bases, there was a span of 13 bases. The CDR3 contains 14 residues. Looked up from germline, CDR1 is MDHEN and CDR2 is SYDVKM. For the CDR3, the DNA is TGTGCCAGCAGTTTATACCAGGGTCACCGCGAGCAGTACTTC. This codes for CASSLYQGHREQYF.